A single sample gave rise to the 5 T cell receptor beta chains below, sequenced in a study of beta chain features in type 1 diabetes. Study-wide results and caveats: Type 1 diabetes patients had moderately but significantly shorter TCRB CDR3s in all four CD4+ subsets.

These receptors' antigens are unknown. The whole isolated RNA underwent reverse transcription, so sequencing captured expressed TCRB transcripts. Only in-frame clones appear in the TCRdb table, and some are missing; sequencing was by immunoSEQ multiplex PCR. In the table there are about 16,000 clones, 70% of which are singletons. The sequenced sample was stem cell memory CD4+ T cells from blood. All receptors come from a man aged 25-40 years with type 1 diabetes.

As DNA, the CDR3 is TGTGCCAGTAGTACCCCCGAGGCAGCGGGGGGGCGAGTGACCCAGTACTTC. Encoded protein: CASSTPEAAGGRVTQYF. The J gene is TRBJ2-5, the V gene TRBV19; 10 positions agree with TRBD2. The germline V gene has CDR1 LNHDA and CDR2 SQIVND (reference sequence). CDR3 length: 17 amino acids. V dropped 4 bases and J dropped 7; count of bases not matched to a gene: 15.

The chain combines TRBV14 with TRBJ1-1; D ambiguous. Germline values: CDR1 SGHDN, CDR2 FVKESK. CDR3 length: 14 residues. V dropped 1 base and J dropped 1 base, with 7 bases sitting between them. CDR3 region: CASSQVSPNTEAFF. For the CDR3, the DNA is TGTGCCAGCAGCCAAGTCAGTCCGAACACTGAAGCTTTCTTT.

The chain has TRBV7-2 and TRBJ2-7; possibly TRBD1 for D (6 bases). Germline CDR1 reads SGHTA; CDR2 reads FQGNSA. The V end lost 1 base, the J end lost 3 bases, and 13 bases lay between the germline ends. The CDR3 is made up of 15 amino acids. As DNA, the CDR3 is TGTGCCAGCAGCTTAGGACGGGACACCATCTACGAGCAGTACTTC. Translation: CASSLGRDTIYEQYF.

This chain joins TRBV4-2 and TRBJ2-3, with TRBD2 as a possible D gene (5 bases). This CDR3 region has 12 residues. Germline V gives CDR1 LGHNA, CDR2 YNFKEQ. V gave up 4 bases and J gave up 5 bases, with 7 bases separating them. The CDR3 spells CASSLRGDTQYF. The CDR3, as DNA: TGTGCCAGCAGCCTACGGGGAGATACGCAGTATTTT.

The rearrangement joins TRBV7-3 to TRBJ2-1; 13 bases are shared with TRBD2. Germline V gene sequence: CDR1 SGHTA, CDR2 FQGTGA. The J segment lost 10 bases and the V segment lost 0 bases, leaving 6 bases of the junction unmatched. The CDR3 extends over 16 amino acids. DNA for the CDR3: TGTGCCAGCAGCTTAACCCGACTAGCGGGGGGCGGGGAGCAGTTCTTC. It codes for CASSLTRLAGGGEQFF.